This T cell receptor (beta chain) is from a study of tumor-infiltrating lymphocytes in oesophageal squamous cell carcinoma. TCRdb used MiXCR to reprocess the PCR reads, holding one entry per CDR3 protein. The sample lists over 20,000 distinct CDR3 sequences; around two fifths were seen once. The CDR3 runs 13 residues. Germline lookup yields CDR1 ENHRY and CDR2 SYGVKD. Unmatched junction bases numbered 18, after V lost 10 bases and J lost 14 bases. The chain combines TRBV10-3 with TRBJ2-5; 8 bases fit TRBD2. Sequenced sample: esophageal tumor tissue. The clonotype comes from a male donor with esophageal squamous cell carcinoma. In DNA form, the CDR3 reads TGTGCCACTCTTAGCGCGGGAGGAACCCCAGTTTACTTC. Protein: CATLSAGGTPVYF.